This TCR beta chain was found in a study of shared clonotypes between healthy human individuals. At the level of the study: Three plates each covered CD4 naive and memory; CD8 naive two, CD8 memory one.

Cells designated naive CD8 were CD45RO-negative and were positively selected for CCR7, with terminally differentiated effector memory CD45RA+ cells excluded. Recent vaccinations or acute infections were absent in the healthy HIV-negative adult donors. Trimming removed 4 bases from V and 4 bases from J, with 18 bases in between. This CDR3 is built from 16 residues. Germline V lookup: CDR1 SGHNT, CDR2 YYREEE (reference sequence). Original analysis: As immunoSEQ supplied junction-only sequences (without quality scores), filtering differed. Sequencing used immunoSEQ multiplex PCR; TCRdb keeps in-frame clones, though not all of them. V and J calls and clone size follow that table, whereas D and trimming were derived from the DNA. The sample gives about 1.9 million clones, around 93% of which show up once; approximately 1.6% is in the top ten. Study-wide results and caveats: A generally larger estimated richness was seen in naive subsets than in memory subsets.

Points on this clone: Its antigen is currently unknown.

V is TRBV5-4 and J is TRBJ2-1; tentatively, D is TRBD2 (6 bases). Source material: naive CD8+ T cells from PBMCs. The clonotype comes from a man between 18 and 35 years old in good health. Some clones in this sample may be carry-over from other donors' samples. The CDR3 region has the DNA TGTGCCAGCAGCCCGGGACTCCTCCCTTTATACAATGAGCAGTTCTTC. Translation: CASSPGLLPLYNEQFF.